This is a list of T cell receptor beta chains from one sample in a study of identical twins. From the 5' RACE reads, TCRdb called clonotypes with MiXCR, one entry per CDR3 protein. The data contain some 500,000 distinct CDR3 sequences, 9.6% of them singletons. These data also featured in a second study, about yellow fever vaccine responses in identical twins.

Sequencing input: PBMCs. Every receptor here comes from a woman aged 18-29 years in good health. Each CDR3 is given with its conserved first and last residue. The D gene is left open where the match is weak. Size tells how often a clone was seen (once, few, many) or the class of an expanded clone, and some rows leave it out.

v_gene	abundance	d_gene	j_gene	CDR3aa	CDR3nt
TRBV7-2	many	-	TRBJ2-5	CASSPASLQETQYF	TGTGCCAGCAGTCCAGCGTCGCTCCAAGAGACCCAGTACTTC
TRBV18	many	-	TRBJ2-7	CASSRGTEYEQYF	TGTGCCAGCTCACGGGGCACCGAATACGAGCAGTACTTC
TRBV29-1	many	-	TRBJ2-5	CSVETGQKETQYF	TGCAGCGTTGAAACCGGACAGAAAGAGACCCAGTACTTC
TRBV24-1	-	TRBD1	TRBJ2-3	CATRPGGADTQYF	TGTGCCACCAGGCCAGGGGGCGCAGATACGCAGTATTTT
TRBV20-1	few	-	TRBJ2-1	CSARRGYNEQFF	TGCAGTGCGAGACGGGGCTACAATGAGCAGTTCTTC
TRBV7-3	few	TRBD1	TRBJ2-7	CASSSNAGTGGGEQYF	TGTGCCAGCAGCTCGAACGCCGGGACAGGGGGTGGCGAGCAGTACTTC
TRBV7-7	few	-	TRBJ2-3	CASSLAPHGYTDTQYF	TGTGCTAGCAGCTTAGCCCCACACGGATACACAGATACGCAGTATTTT
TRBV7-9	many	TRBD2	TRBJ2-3	CASPDGTSGGVADTQYF	TGTGCCAGCCCGGATGGGACTAGCGGGGGTGTAGCAGATACGCAGTATTTT
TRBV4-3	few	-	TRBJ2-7	CASSQSDGYEQYF	TGCGCCAGCAGCCAATCGGACGGCTACGAGCAGTACTTC
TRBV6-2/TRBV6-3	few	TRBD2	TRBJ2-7	CASSYRRTSGRESSYEQYF	TGTGCCAGCAGTTACCGCCGGACTAGCGGGAGGGAGAGCTCCTACGAGCAGTACTTC
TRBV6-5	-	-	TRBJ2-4	CASSYSNSGIQYF	TGTGCCAGCAGTTACTCTAACAGCGGCATTCAGTACTTC
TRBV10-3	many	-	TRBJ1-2	CAISESADDRGYTF	TGTGCCATCAGTGAGTCGGCTGATGATCGTGGCTACACCTTC
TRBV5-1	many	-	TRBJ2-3	CASSFTPGTTDTQYF	TGCGCCAGCAGCTTCACTCCGGGTACCACAGATACGCAGTATTTT
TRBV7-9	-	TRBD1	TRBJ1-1	CASSSPGQGITEAFF	TGTGCCAGCAGCTCCCCGGGACAGGGAATCACTGAAGCTTTCTTT
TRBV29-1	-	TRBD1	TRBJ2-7	CSVGDRGIYEQYF	TGCAGCGTGGGGGACAGGGGGATCTACGAGCAGTACTTC
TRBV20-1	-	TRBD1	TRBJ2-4	CSAYGQGGQNIQYF	TGCAGTGCCTACGGACAGGGAGGCCAAAACATTCAGTACTTC
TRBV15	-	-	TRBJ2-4	CATSPFRQPLAKNIQYF	TGTGCCACCAGCCCTTTCAGACAGCCTCTAGCCAAAAACATTCAGTACTTC
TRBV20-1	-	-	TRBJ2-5	CGGQAQGETQYF	TGCGGTGGTCAGGCGCAGGGTGAGACCCAGTACTTC
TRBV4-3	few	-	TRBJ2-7	CASSQDWRDAGEQYF	TGCGCCAGCAGCCAAGATTGGCGGGACGCGGGAGAGCAGTACTTC
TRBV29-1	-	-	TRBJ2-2	CSVEYLSGELFF	TGCAGCGTTGAGTATCTCTCCGGGGAGCTGTTTTTT
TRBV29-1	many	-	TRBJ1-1	CSVGANTEAFF	TGCAGCGTTGGTGCGAACACTGAAGCTTTCTTT
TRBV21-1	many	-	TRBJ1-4	CASSKDLKLLEDEKLFF	TGTGCCAGCAGCAAAGACCTTAAGCTTCTCGAGGATGAAAAACTGTTTTTT
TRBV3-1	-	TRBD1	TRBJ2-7	CASCSKGTGGVEQYF	TGTGCCAGCTGCTCAAAGGGGACAGGGGGCGTCGAGCAGTACTTC
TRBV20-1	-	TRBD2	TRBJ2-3	CSARGLAGNTDTQYF	TGCAGTGCTAGAGGACTAGCGGGGAACACAGATACGCAGTATTTT
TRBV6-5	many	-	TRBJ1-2	CASSPGFYGYTF	TGTGCCAGCAGCCCAGGGTTCTATGGCTACACCTTC
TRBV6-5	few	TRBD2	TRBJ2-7	CASSFRTSGFYEQYF	TGTGCCAGCAGTTTTCGGACTAGCGGGTTCTACGAGCAGTACTTC
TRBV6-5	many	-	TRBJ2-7	CASSYKELYEQYF	TGTGCCAGCAGTTACAAGGAACTTTACGAGCAGTACTTC
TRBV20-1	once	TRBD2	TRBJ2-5	CSVSGAESQYF	TGCAGCGTTAGCGGGGCCGAGTCCCAGTACTTC
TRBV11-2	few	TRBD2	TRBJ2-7	CASSLGPGLARIGSYEQYF	TGTGCCAGCAGCCTAGGTCCGGGACTAGCCCGGATCGGGTCCTACGAGCAGTACTTC
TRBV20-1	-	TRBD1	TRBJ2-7	CSAKPSQGYEQYF	TGCAGTGCTAAGCCGTCACAGGGGTACGAGCAGTACTTC
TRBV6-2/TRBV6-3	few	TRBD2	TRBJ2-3	CATRGSGRPHTQYF	TGTGCCACGAGAGGCAGCGGGAGGCCTCATACGCAGTATTTT
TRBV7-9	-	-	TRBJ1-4	CASSFSGAPEKLFF	TGTGCCAGCAGCTTTTCTGGGGCTCCCGAAAAACTGTTTTTT
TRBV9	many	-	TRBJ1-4	CASSVATGTAATNEKLFF	TGTGCCAGCAGCGTAGCCACCGGGACGGCTGCAACTAATGAAAAACTGTTTTTT
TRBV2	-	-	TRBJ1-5	CASSEANQPQHF	TGTGCCAGCAGTGAAGCGAATCAGCCCCAGCATTTT
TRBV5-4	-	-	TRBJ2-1	CASSLADRNEQFF	TGTGCCAGCAGCTTGGCGGACAGAAATGAGCAGTTCTTC
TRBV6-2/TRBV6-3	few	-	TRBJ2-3	CASSQGDYSTGRYF	TGTGCCAGCAGTCAGGGGGACTACTCCACCGGGAGATATTTT
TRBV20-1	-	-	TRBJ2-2	CSAPHGGPNTGELFF	TGCAGTGCTCCCCACGGGGGGCCGAACACCGGGGAGCTGTTTTTT
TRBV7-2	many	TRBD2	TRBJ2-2	CASSFGTRRSGELFF	TGTGCCAGCAGCTTCGGGACTAGGCGATCCGGGGAGCTGTTTTTT
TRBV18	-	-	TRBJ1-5	CASSVGTGQPQHF	TGTGCCAGCTCAGTCGGGACTGGTCAGCCCCAGCATTTT
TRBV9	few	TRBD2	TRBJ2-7	CASSVGSSGYEQYF	TGTGCCAGCAGCGTAGGCTCTAGCGGTTACGAGCAGTACTTC
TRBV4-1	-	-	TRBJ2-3	CASSQVPGSADTQYF	TGCGCCAGCAGCCAAGTCCCGGGCAGTGCAGATACGCAGTATTTT
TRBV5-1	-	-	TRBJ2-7	CASSLAGTHTTDEQYF	TGCGCCAGCAGCTTGGCCGGGACCCATACCACGGACGAGCAGTACTTC
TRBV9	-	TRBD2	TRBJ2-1	CASSVHLAGVGGDEQFF	TGTGCCAGCAGCGTACATCTAGCGGGGGTAGGTGGGGATGAGCAGTTCTTC
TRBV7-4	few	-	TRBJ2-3	CASTKSSRPRTDTQYF	TGTGCCAGCACCAAGTCCTCGAGACCGCGCACAGATACGCAGTATTTT
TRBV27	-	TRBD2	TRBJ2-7	CASSSGLAHYEQYF	TGTGCCAGCAGTTCAGGACTAGCGCATTACGAGCAGTACTTC
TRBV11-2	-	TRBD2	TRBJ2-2	CASSLLRLAGAANTGELFF	TGTGCCAGCAGCTTATTACGACTAGCGGGAGCTGCGAACACCGGGGAGCTGTTTTTT
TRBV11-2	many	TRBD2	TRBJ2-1	CASSLSRLAGGESRSYNEQFF	TGTGCCAGCAGCTTATCTCGACTAGCGGGGGGTGAAAGCAGGTCCTACAATGAGCAGTTCTTC
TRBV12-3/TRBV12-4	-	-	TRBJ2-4	CASSLTDTLGAKNIQYF	TGTGCCAGCAGTTTAACGGACACCCTCGGGGCCAAAAACATTCAGTACTTC
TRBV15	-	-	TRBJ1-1	CATSREGGAGEAFF	TGTGCCACCAGCAGAGAGGGGGGGGCGGGTGAAGCTTTCTTT